The clone carrying this TCR beta chain was recorded once. As yet, its antigen is unknown. The PCR was carried out with 60 Vbeta primers and 13 Jbeta primers. The repertoire was sequenced with immunoSEQ multiplex PCR; TCRdb's copy has only in-frame clones and lacks some. The sample lists tens of thousands of clones; about 75% were seen once. This sample is drawn from a study of cytomegalovirus exposure and HLA in healthy donors. In the study overall: As an earlier analysis found, roughly 170 million T cells yielded 95 million to 130 million unique TCR beta sequences. Early release data held tens of millions of unique TCRs from HLA-typed donors. Findings and caveats of the study: It was taken for granted in presence/absence analyses that sequencing depth across donors was roughly uniform. Listed as cytomegalovirus-associated were 150 or so TCR beta chains.

V shed 4 bases and J 6 bases; nucleotides not matched to a gene: 3. Germline loops: CDR1 SGHDN, CDR2 FVKESK. This CDR3 comprises 13 residues. What was sequenced was PBMCs. The chain joins TRBV14 to TRBJ1-5, with TRBD1 matching over 7 bases. The TCR comes from a man in his 70s in good health and CMV-seronegative. The chain's CDR3 is CASSRWTGQPQHF. The CDR3 region has the DNA TGTGCCAGCAGCCGATGGACAGGTCAGCCCCAGCATTTT.